What follows are 10 T cell receptor beta chains derived from one specimen sequenced in a study of CD8 T cells in Susac syndrome. RNA amounts of about 0.45 to 1 ug underwent reverse transcription with random hexamers. TCRdb processed the immunoSEQ multiplex PCR reads anew with MiXCR; each CDR3 protein has one entry. The profile shows 100,000 or so distinct CDR3 sequences, 95% of them singletons. Sequencing used CD8+ T cells from PBMCs. The receptors were sampled from a human donor with Susac syndrome.

The rearrangement joins TRBV29-1 to TRBJ2-2; D possibly corresponds to TRBD1 (5 bases). The CDR3 extends over 13 amino acids. Trimming cost V 4 bases and J 0 bases, with 6 bases left between them. From germline, CDR1 is SQVTM and CDR2 ANQGSEA. The CDR3 DNA follows: TGCAGCGTTGGGACAACGAACACCGGGGAGCTGTTTTTT. Residues: CSVGTTNTGELFF.

The chain carries TRBV13 and TRBJ2-7; D remains ambiguous. Trimming cost V 5 bases and J 0 bases, with 14 bases left between them. There are 15 residues in the CDR3. CDR1 is PRHDT, CDR2 FYEKMQ, per germline (reference sequence). DNA for the CDR3: TGTGCCAGCAGCCCCGTAGGGCTGGGCTCCTACGAGCAGTACTTC. It specifies CASSPVGLGSYEQYF.

The V gene is TRBV27, the J gene TRBJ1-1; tentative D call: TRBD1 (5 bases). The germline V gene encodes CDR1 MNHEY and CDR2 SMNVEV (reference sequence). V was clipped by 6 bases and J by 5 bases, with 13 bases between them. The length of the CDR3 is 13 residues. CDR3: CASRFYQGTEAFF. CDR3 sequence (DNA): TGTGCCAGCAGGTTCTATCAGGGAACTGAAGCTTTCTTT.

The V and J genes are TRBV5-4 and TRBJ2-1; 10 nucleotides line up with TRBD1. Unmatched junction bases numbered 8, after V lost 7 bases and J lost 4 bases. This CDR3 contains 15 residues. Germline CDR1 is SGHNT and CDR2 is YYREEE (reference sequence). The CDR3 loop reads CASGGQGLAYNEQFF. The CDR3 region has the DNA TGTGCCAGCGGGGGACAGGGGCTAGCGTACAATGAGCAGTTCTTC.

V gene TRBV12-3 or TRBV12-4 combines with J gene TRBJ2-1; unclear D gene. V lost 2 bases and J lost 7, with 3 bases in between. This CDR3 contains 11 residues. CDR3 region: CASSLRNEQFF. For the CDR3, the DNA is TGTGCCAGCAGTTTAAGGAATGAGCAGTTCTTC.

The chain employs TRBV4-2 and TRBJ1-1; TRBD1 might be the D (6 bases). CDR3 size: 15 residues. Germline-derived CDR1 and CDR2 are LGHNA and YNFKEQ. The V end was cut by 0 bases, the J end by 5 bases, with 13 bases between. CDR3 DNA sequence: TGTGCCAGCAGCCAAGACTGGGGGGCGGTTACTGAAGCTTTCTTT. Residues: CASSQDWGAVTEAFF.

This chain links TRBV29-1 with TRBJ1-2; D gene unclear. In germline, CDR1 is SQVTM, CDR2 ANQGSEA. Trimming shortened V by 6 bases and J by 6 bases, and 14 bases separated the two germline ends. CDR3 length equals 12 residues. The CDR3 is CSVHQAIDGYTF. The CDR3 DNA reads TGCAGCGTCCATCAGGCCATCGATGGCTACACCTTC.

The table lists this clonotype with a count of one. For the CDR3, the DNA is TGCGCCAGCAGCCAAGATCCAGGGACAATGGGTAACACCATATATTTT. Residues: CASSQDPGTMGNTIYF. The gene calls are TRBV5-1 and TRBJ1-3, with D perhaps matching TRBD1 (6 bases). This CDR3 is built from 16 residues. V lost 4 bases to trimming and J lost 7 bases, with 21 bases between them. Germline loops: CDR1 SGHRS, CDR2 YFSETQ.

The chain employs TRBV20-1 and TRBJ2-3; 8 positions match TRBD2. V was pared by 5 bases and J by 1 base, with 5 bases of the junction left unmatched. CDR1 is DFQATT, CDR2 SNEGSKA, per germline (reference sequence). This CDR3 spans 14 amino acids. As DNA, the CDR3 is TGCAGTGCTGAACGGGGGGGCGGCACAGATACGCAGTATTTT. It is translated as CSAERGGGTDTQYF.

The chain uses TRBV18 and TRBJ2-7; 7 bases are shared with TRBD2. This CDR3 spans 14 amino acids. The V and J ends lost 3 bases and 3 bases, in that order; junction bases with no gene match: 5. Germline-derived CDR1 and CDR2 are KGHSH and LQKENI. The CDR3: CASSPSGTNYEQYF. CDR3 sequence (DNA): TGTGCCAGCTCACCGTCCGGGACTAACTACGAGCAGTACTTC.